This T cell receptor (beta chain) stems from a study of T cells in Graves' hyperthyroidism and ophthalmopathy. This clonotype was seen many times. What was amplified from RNA transcripts were TCR beta CDR3 regions. HTBI primers were used for first-round RT-PCR of the TCR CDR3. MiXCR, run by TCRdb on the multiplex PCR reads, gives a single entry per CDR3 protein. The repertoire has fewer than 200,000 distinct CDR3 sequences, over 15% of them found once; the top ten carry around 27%. Newly diagnosed hyperthyroidism patients aged 18 to 65 years had disease lasting under 2 months. Diagnoses were made from clinical symptoms, serum measures (thyroxine and TRAb), thyroid ultrasound and orbital computed tomography. Sequencing was performed on blood. The receptor comes from a woman in her forties or fifties with Graves' hyperthyroidism.

The CDR3 nucleotides read TGCAGCGTTGTGCAGGGATCGAGAAACGAGCAGTACTTC. This encodes CSVVQGSRNEQYF. The chain recombines TRBV29-1 with TRBJ2-7; D perhaps matches TRBD1 (5 bases). With 4 bases removed from V and 5 bases from J, the gap between germline ends came to 15 bases. The CDR3 is 13 amino acids. Germline CDR1 reads SQVTM; CDR2 reads ANQGSEA.